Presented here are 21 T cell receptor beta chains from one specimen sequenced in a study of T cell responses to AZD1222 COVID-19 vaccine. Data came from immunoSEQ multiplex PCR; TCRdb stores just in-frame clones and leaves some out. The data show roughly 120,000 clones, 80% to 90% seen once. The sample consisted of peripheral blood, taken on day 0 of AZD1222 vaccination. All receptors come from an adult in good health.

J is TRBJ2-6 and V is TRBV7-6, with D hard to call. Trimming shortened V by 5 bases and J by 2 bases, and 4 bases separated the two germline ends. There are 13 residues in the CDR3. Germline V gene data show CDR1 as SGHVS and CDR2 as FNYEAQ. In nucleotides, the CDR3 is TGTGCCAGCAGCGGCACTGGGGCCAACGTCCTGACTTTC. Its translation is CASSGTGANVLTF.

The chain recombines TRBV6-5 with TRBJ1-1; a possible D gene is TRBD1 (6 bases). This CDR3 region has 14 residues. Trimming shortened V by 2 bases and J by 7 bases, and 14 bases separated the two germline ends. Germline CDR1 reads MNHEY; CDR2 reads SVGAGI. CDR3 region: CASSYEGGRDEAFF. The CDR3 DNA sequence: TGTGCCAGCAGTTACGAGGGGGGGCGTGATGAAGCTTTCTTT.

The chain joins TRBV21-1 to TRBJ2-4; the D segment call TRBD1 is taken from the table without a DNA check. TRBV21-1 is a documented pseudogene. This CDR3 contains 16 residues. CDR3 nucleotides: TGTGCCAGCAGCACCAACCTCAGGGGCCTCTCTAACATTCAGTACTTC. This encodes CASSTNLRGLSNIQYF.

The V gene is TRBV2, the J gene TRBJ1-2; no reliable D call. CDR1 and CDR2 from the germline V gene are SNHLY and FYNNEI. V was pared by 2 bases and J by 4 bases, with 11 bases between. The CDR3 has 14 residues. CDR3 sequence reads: CASSERQIGYGYTF. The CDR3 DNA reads TGTGCCAGCAGTGAAAGACAAATCGGCTATGGCTACACCTTC.

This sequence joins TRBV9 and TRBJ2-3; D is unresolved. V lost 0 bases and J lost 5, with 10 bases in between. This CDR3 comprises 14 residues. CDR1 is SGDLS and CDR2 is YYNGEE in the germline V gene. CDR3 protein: CASSVGDPGDTQYF. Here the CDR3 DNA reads TGTGCCAGCAGCGTAGGTGATCCGGGAGATACGCAGTATTTT.

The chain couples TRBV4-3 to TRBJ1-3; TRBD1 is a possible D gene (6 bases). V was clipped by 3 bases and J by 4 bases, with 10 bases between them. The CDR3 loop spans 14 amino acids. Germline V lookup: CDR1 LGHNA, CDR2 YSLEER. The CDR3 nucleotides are TGCGCCAGCAGCCAGGGGGCAGGCGGAAACACCATATATTTT. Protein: CASSQGAGGNTIYF.

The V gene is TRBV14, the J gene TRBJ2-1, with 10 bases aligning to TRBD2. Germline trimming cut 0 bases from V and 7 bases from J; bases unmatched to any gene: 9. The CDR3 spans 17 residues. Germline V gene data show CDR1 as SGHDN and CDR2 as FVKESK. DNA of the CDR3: TGTGCCAGCAGCCAAGATCGGTGGCTAGCGGGAGTTAATGAGCAGTTCTTC. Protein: CASSQDRWLAGVNEQFF. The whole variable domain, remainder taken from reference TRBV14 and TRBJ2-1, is EAGVTQFPSHSVIEKGQTVTLRCDPISGHDNLYWYRRVMGKEIKFLLHFVKESKQDESGMPNNRFLAERTGGTYSTLKVQPAELEDSGVYFCASSQDRWLAGVNEQFFGPGTRLTVL.

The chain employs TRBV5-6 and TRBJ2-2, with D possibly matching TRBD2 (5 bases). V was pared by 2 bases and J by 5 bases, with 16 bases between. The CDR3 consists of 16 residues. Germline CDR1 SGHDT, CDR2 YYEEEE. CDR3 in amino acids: CASSLRVKGATGELFF. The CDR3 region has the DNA TGTGCCAGCAGCTTAAGGGTAAAGGGAGCAACCGGGGAGCTGTTTTTT. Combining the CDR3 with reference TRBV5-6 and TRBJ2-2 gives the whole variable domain DAGVTQSPTHLIKTRGQQVTLRCSPKSGHDTVSWYQQALGQGPQFIFQYYEEEERQRGNFPDRFSGHQFPNYSSELNVNALLLGDSALYLCASSLRVKGATGELFFGEGSRLTVL.

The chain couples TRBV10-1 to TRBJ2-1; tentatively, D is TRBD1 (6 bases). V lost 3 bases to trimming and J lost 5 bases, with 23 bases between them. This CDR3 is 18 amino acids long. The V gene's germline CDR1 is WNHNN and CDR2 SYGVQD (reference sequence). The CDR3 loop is CASSETGRNHLLDNEQFF. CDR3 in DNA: TGCGCCAGCAGTGAAACAGGGAGAAACCACCTACTGGACAATGAGCAGTTCTTC.

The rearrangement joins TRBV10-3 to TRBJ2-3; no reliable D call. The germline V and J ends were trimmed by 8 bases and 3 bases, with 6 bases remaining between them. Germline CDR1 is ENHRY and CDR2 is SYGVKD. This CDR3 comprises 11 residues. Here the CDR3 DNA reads TGTGCCATCGGTTTAACAGATACGCAGTATTTT. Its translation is CAIGLTDTQYF.

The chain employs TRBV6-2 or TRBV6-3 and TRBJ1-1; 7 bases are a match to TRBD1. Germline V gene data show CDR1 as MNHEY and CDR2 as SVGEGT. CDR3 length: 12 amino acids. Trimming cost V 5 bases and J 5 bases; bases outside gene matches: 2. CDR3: CASSDRVTEAFF. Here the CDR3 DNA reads TGTGCCAGCAGTGACAGGGTTACTGAAGCTTTCTTT.

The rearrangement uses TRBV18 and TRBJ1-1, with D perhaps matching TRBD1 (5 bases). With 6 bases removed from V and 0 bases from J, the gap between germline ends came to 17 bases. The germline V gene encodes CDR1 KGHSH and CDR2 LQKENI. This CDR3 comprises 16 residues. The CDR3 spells CASSPGLLGVNTEAFF. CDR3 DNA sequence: TGTGCCAGCTCTCCCGGGCTCCTGGGGGTGAACACTGAAGCTTTCTTT.

CDR3 in amino acids: CASPYLENEQFF. The DNA of the CDR3 is TGTGCCAGCCCCTATCTGGAAAATGAGCAGTTCTTC. The V gene is TRBV27, the J gene TRBJ2-1, with D unresolved. CDR3 length: 12 residues. V dropped 8 bases and J dropped 7 bases, with 12 bases sitting between them. The germline CDR1 and CDR2 sequences are MNHEY and SMNVEV (reference sequence).

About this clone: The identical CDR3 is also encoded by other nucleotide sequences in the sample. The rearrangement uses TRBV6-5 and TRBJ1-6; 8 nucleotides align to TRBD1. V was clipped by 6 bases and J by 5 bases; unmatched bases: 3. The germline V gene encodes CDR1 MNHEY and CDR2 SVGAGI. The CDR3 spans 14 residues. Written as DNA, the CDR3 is TGTGCCAGCAGCTTGACAGGGGATAATTCACCCCTCCACTTT. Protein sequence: CASSLTGDNSPLHF.

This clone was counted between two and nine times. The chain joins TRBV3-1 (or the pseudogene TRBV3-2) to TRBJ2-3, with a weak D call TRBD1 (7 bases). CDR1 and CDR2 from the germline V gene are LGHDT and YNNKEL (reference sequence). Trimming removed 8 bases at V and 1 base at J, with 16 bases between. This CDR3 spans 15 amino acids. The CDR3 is CASGNRGGRTDTQYF. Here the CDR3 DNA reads TGTGCCAGCGGAAACAGGGGAGGTCGCACAGATACGCAGTATTTT.

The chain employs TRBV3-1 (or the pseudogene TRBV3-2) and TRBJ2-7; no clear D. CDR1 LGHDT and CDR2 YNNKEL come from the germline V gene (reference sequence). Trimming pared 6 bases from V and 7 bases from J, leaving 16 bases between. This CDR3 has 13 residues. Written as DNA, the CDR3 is TGTGCCAGCAGACTTGACCGGGCCGGGGAGCAGTACTTC. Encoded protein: CASRLDRAGEQYF.

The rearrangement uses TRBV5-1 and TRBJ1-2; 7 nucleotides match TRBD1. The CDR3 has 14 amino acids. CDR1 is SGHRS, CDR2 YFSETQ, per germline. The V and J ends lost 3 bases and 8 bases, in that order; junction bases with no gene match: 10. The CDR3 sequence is CASSYSQGEEGYTF. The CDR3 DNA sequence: TGCGCCAGCAGCTATTCTCAGGGGGAGGAGGGCTACACCTTC.

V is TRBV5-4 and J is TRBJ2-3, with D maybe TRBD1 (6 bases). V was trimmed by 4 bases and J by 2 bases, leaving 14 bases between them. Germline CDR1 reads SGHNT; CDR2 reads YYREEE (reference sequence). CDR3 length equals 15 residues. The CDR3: CASSPGQSYTDTQYF. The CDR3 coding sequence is TGTGCCAGCAGCCCAGGACAGAGCTACACAGATACGCAGTATTTT.

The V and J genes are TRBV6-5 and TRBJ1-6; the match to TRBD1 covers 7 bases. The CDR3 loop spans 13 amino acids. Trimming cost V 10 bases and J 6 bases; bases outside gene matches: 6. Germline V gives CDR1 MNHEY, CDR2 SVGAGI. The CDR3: CATNRGSNSPLHF. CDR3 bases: TGTGCCACTAACAGGGGTTCTAATTCACCCCTCCACTTT.

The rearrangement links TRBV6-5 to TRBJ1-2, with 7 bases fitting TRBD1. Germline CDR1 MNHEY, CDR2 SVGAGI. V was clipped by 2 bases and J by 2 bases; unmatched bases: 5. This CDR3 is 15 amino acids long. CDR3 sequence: CASSYRGRGNYGYTF. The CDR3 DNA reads TGTGCCAGCAGTTACAGGGGGCGGGGCAACTATGGCTACACCTTC.

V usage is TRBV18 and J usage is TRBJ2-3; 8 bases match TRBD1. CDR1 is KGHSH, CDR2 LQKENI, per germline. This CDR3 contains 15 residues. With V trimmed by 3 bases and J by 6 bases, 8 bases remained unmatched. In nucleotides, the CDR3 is TGTGCCAGCTCACCCTCGACAGGGGCGATGGATACGCAGTATTTT. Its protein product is CASSPSTGAMDTQYF. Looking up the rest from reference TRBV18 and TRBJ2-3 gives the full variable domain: NAGVMQNPRHLVRRRGQEARLRCSPMKGHSHVYWYRQLPEEGLKFMVYLQKENIIDESGMPKERFSAEFPKEGPSILRIQQVVRGDSAAYFCASSPSTGAMDTQYFGPGTRLTVL.